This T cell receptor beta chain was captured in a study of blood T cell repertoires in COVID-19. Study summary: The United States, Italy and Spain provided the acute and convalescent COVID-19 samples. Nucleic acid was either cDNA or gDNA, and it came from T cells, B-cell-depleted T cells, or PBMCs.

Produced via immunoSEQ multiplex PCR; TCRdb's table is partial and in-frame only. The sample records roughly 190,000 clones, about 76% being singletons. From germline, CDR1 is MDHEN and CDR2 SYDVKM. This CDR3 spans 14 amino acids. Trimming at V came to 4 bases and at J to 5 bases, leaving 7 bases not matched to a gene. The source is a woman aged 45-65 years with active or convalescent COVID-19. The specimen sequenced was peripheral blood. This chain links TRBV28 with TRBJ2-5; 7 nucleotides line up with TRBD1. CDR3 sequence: CASSSPGGIETQYF. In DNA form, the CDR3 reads TGTGCCAGCAGTTCTCCAGGGGGTATCGAGACCCAGTACTTC.